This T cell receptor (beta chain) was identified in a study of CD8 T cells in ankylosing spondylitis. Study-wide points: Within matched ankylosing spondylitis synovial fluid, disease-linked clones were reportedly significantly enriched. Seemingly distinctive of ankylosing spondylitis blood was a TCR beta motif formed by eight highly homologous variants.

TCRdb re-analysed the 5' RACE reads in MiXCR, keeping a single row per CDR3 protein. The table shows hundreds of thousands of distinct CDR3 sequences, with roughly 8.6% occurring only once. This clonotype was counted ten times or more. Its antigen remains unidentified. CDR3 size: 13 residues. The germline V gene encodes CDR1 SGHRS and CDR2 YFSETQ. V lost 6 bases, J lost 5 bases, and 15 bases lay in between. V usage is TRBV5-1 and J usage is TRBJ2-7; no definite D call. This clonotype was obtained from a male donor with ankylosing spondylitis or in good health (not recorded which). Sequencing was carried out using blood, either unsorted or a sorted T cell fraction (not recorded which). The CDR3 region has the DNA TGCGCCAGCAAATATGACGGAGCTCACGAGCAGTACTTC. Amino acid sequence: CASKYDGAHEQYF. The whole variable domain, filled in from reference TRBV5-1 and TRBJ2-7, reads KAGVTQTPRYLIKTRGQQVTLSCSPISGHRSVSWYQQTPGQGLQFLFEYFSETQRNKGNFPGRFSGRQFSNSRSEMNVSTLELGDSALYLCASKYDGAHEQYFGPGTRLTVT.